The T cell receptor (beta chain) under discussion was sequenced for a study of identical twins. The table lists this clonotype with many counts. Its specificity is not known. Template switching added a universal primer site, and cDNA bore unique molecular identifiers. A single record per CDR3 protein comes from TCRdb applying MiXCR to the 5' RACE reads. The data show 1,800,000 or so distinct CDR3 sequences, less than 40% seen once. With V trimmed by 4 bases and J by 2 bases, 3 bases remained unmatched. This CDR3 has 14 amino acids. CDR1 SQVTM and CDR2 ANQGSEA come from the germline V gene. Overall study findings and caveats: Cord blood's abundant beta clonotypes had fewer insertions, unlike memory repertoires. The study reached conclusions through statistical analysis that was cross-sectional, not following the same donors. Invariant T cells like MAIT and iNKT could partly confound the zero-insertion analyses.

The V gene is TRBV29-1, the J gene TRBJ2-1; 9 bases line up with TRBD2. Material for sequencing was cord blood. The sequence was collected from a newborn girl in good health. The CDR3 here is CSVVGTSTYNEQFF. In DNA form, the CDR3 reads TGCAGCGTTGTAGGGACTAGCACCTACAATGAGCAGTTCTTC.